The rows below give T cell receptor beta chains drawn from one sample of a study of identical twins. TCRdb re-called the 5' RACE reads through MiXCR, storing one row per CDR3 protein. The sample records fewer than 350,000 distinct CDR3 sequences, around 8.8% being singletons. This same sample was also taken into another study, of yellow fever vaccine responses in identical twins.

Sequenced input: memory (CD45RO+) T cells sorted from blood. These TCRs come from a woman aged 18-29 years in good health. CDR3s include the opening cysteine and the closing phenylalanine or tryptophan. D genes are given only for firm matches. Clone size, where shown, is once, few, many, or a class for clones that have expanded.

clone size: NA
V gene: TRBV6-5
D gene: NA
J gene: TRBJ2-3
CDR3 DNA: TGTGCCAGCAACGAGGGGGGGGATACGCAGTATTTT
CDR3 protein: CASNEGGDTQYF

clone size: many
V gene: TRBV7-9
D gene: TRBD1
J gene: TRBJ2-1
CDR3 DNA: TGTGCCAGCAGCTTAGGAGGGGGACAGGGGGCCAACAATGAGCAGTTCTTC
CDR3 protein: CASSLGGGQGANNEQFF

clone size: medium-sized
V gene: TRBV28
D gene: NA
J gene: TRBJ2-2
CDR3 DNA: TGTGCCAGCTCGAGTGGGGGGGCGCGGGAGCTGTTTTTT
CDR3 protein: CASSSGGARELFF

clone size: few
V gene: TRBV7-8
D gene: NA
J gene: TRBJ2-7
CDR3 DNA: TGTGCCAGCAGCTTAGCTACCGCACTATTTGACCCCTACGAGCAGTACTTC
CDR3 protein: CASSLATALFDPYEQYF

clone size: many
V gene: TRBV4-1
D gene: TRBD2
J gene: TRBJ2-1
CDR3 DNA: TGCGCCAGCAGCCAAGTGCGCGCTAGCGGGAGAGGTGATGAGCAGTTCTTC
CDR3 protein: CASSQVRASGRGDEQFF

clone size: many
V gene: TRBV7-9
D gene: TRBD1
J gene: TRBJ1-6
CDR3 DNA: TGTGCCAGCAACGACAGGGAAAGATCACCCCTCCACTTT
CDR3 protein: CASNDRERSPLHF

clone size: many
V gene: TRBV6-6
D gene: NA
J gene: TRBJ1-2
CDR3 DNA: TGTGCCAGCAGGACAGCAACGGTCTATGGCTACACCTTC
CDR3 protein: CASRTATVYGYTF

clone size: many
V gene: TRBV20-1
D gene: NA
J gene: TRBJ2-1
CDR3 DNA: TGCAGTGCTAGCCGGGGTGCCCTCTCATACAATGAGCAGTTCTTC
CDR3 protein: CSASRGALSYNEQFF

clone size: NA
V gene: TRBV12-3/TRBV12-4
D gene: TRBD2
J gene: TRBJ2-5
CDR3 DNA: TGTGCCAGCACCTTGGGGCTAGCGGGAGCGCAAGAGACCCAGTACTTC
CDR3 protein: CASTLGLAGAQETQYF

clone size: many
V gene: TRBV7-3
D gene: NA
J gene: TRBJ2-2
CDR3 DNA: TGTGCCAGCAGCTTTGGAGGGGCCGGGGAGCTGTTTTTT
CDR3 protein: CASSFGGAGELFF

clone size: many
V gene: TRBV27
D gene: NA
J gene: TRBJ1-6
CDR3 DNA: TGTGCCAGCAGTTTACTGGGCTGGAATTCACCCCTCCACTTT
CDR3 protein: CASSLLGWNSPLHF

clone size: many
V gene: TRBV6-5
D gene: NA
J gene: TRBJ1-1
CDR3 DNA: TGTGCCAGCAGTGGGGCCAGTGCTGAAGCTTTCTTT
CDR3 protein: CASSGASAEAFF

clone size: many
V gene: TRBV20-1
D gene: TRBD1
J gene: TRBJ1-5
CDR3 DNA: TGCAGTGCTAGTACGACCGGGACAGGGGGCGGGGGCAATCAGCCCCAGCATTTT
CDR3 protein: CSASTTGTGGGGNQPQHF

clone size: few
V gene: TRBV12-3/TRBV12-4
D gene: NA
J gene: TRBJ2-3
CDR3 DNA: TGTGCCAGCAGTTTTATTGGGGAGTCAGATACGCAGTATTTT
CDR3 protein: CASSFIGESDTQYF

clone size: many
V gene: TRBV5-1
D gene: TRBD2
J gene: TRBJ2-1
CDR3 DNA: TGCGCCAGCAGATTGAATAGCGGGGGGGGCAATGAGCAGTTCTTC
CDR3 protein: CASRLNSGGGNEQFF

clone size: many
V gene: TRBV12-3/TRBV12-4
D gene: NA
J gene: TRBJ1-5
CDR3 DNA: TGTGCCAGCAGTTTAGGGGGAGCCAATCAGCCCCAGCATTTT
CDR3 protein: CASSLGGANQPQHF

clone size: NA
V gene: TRBV3-1
D gene: TRBD1
J gene: TRBJ1-1
CDR3 DNA: TGTGCCAGCAGCAAGCAGGGGGTCGGAACTGAAGCTTTCTTT
CDR3 protein: CASSKQGVGTEAFF

clone size: few
V gene: TRBV11-3
D gene: NA
J gene: TRBJ1-1
CDR3 DNA: TGTGCCAGCAGCACAGGGATGAACACTGAAGCTTTCTTT
CDR3 protein: CASSTGMNTEAFF

clone size: NA
V gene: TRBV6-2/TRBV6-3
D gene: NA
J gene: TRBJ1-5
CDR3 DNA: TGTGCCAGCCTCCGACCGGGGGATCAGCCCCAGCATTTT
CDR3 protein: CASLRPGDQPQHF

clone size: NA
V gene: TRBV28
D gene: NA
J gene: TRBJ2-5
CDR3 DNA: TGTGCCAGCAGAGGTTACCGAGAGACCGAGTACTTC
CDR3 protein: CASRGYRETEYF

clone size: NA
V gene: TRBV29-1
D gene: NA
J gene: TRBJ2-1
CDR3 DNA: TGCAGCGTTGCCTATATTAGCTCCTACAATGAGCAGTTCTTC
CDR3 protein: CSVAYISSYNEQFF

clone size: many
V gene: TRBV6-6
D gene: NA
J gene: TRBJ1-2
CDR3 DNA: TGTGCCAGCAGTCGGGACATCCGTTTCTATGGCTACACCTTC
CDR3 protein: CASSRDIRFYGYTF

clone size: many
V gene: TRBV6-5
D gene: NA
J gene: TRBJ2-7
CDR3 DNA: TGTGCCAGCAGTTACGTCCTCGGCTACGAGCAGTACTTC
CDR3 protein: CASSYVLGYEQYF

clone size: NA
V gene: TRBV20-1
D gene: NA
J gene: TRBJ1-1
CDR3 DNA: TGCAGTGCTAGAGCCCCGGGGACGAAGACTGAAGCTTTCTTT
CDR3 protein: CSARAPGTKTEAFF

clone size: NA
V gene: TRBV3-1
D gene: TRBD1
J gene: TRBJ2-5
CDR3 DNA: TGTGCCAGCAGCCAGCCCGGGACAGGATACCAAGAGACCCAGTACTTC
CDR3 protein: CASSQPGTGYQETQYF

clone size: many
V gene: TRBV9
D gene: NA
J gene: TRBJ1-2
CDR3 DNA: TGTGCCAGCAGCGTAGGATTATTACGGACAAACTATGGCTACACCTTC
CDR3 protein: CASSVGLLRTNYGYTF

clone size: many
V gene: TRBV29-1
D gene: NA
J gene: TRBJ2-3
CDR3 DNA: TGCAGCTCCGAGTTGGGTACAGATACGCAGTATTTT
CDR3 protein: CSSELGTDTQYF

clone size: once
V gene: TRBV2
D gene: NA
J gene: TRBJ1-6
CDR3 DNA: TGTGCCAGCAGTGTGGATTCACCCCTCCACTTT
CDR3 protein: CASSVDSPLHF

clone size: NA
V gene: TRBV28
D gene: TRBD2
J gene: TRBJ2-2
CDR3 DNA: TGTGCCAGCAGTTGGCCTAGCGGGAGGGCCGTAAGCACCGGGGAGCTGTTTTTT
CDR3 protein: CASSWPSGRAVSTGELFF

clone size: many
V gene: TRBV5-1
D gene: NA
J gene: TRBJ2-1
CDR3 DNA: TGCGCCAGCAACCCACTGACAGCCTACAATGAGCAGTTCTTC
CDR3 protein: CASNPLTAYNEQFF

clone size: NA
V gene: TRBV12-5
D gene: NA
J gene: TRBJ2-4
CDR3 DNA: TGTGCTAGTGGGGACGGGCACCTAGCCAAAAACATTCAGTACTTC
CDR3 protein: CASGDGHLAKNIQYF

clone size: few
V gene: TRBV20-1
D gene: TRBD2
J gene: TRBJ2-7
CDR3 DNA: TGCAGTGCTAGTACTAGCGGTCCCTACGAGCAGTACTTC
CDR3 protein: CSASTSGPYEQYF

clone size: many
V gene: TRBV5-1
D gene: TRBD1
J gene: TRBJ1-1
CDR3 DNA: TGCGCCAGCAGAGCCCTGGGACAGGGTAACACTGAAGCTTTCTTT
CDR3 protein: CASRALGQGNTEAFF

clone size: few
V gene: TRBV9
D gene: TRBD2
J gene: TRBJ2-5
CDR3 DNA: TGTGCCAGCAGCGAGTACGAGCCGGGACTAGCGGACCAAGAGACCCAGTACTTC
CDR3 protein: CASSEYEPGLADQETQYF

clone size: many
V gene: TRBV24-1
D gene: TRBD1
J gene: TRBJ2-5
CDR3 DNA: TGTGCCACCAGTGACCGACAGGGGGGAGAGACCCAGTACTTC
CDR3 protein: CATSDRQGGETQYF

clone size: few
V gene: TRBV9
D gene: NA
J gene: TRBJ2-5
CDR3 DNA: TGTGCCAGCAGCGTAGCAACGGAGACCCAGTACTTC
CDR3 protein: CASSVATETQYF

clone size: NA
V gene: TRBV7-8
D gene: TRBD2
J gene: TRBJ2-1
CDR3 DNA: TGTGCCACCCGAGCGGGGGGCCCCAATGAGCAGTTCTTC
CDR3 protein: CATRAGGPNEQFF

clone size: many
V gene: TRBV7-8
D gene: TRBD2
J gene: TRBJ2-5
CDR3 DNA: TGTGCCAGCAGCTCCCTATCGCGGGGGAGCCAAGAGACCCAGTACTTC
CDR3 protein: CASSSLSRGSQETQYF

clone size: few
V gene: TRBV20-1
D gene: TRBD1
J gene: TRBJ1-5
CDR3 DNA: TGCAGTGCTAAGACAGGGGGCGGCAATCAGCCCCAGCATTTT
CDR3 protein: CSAKTGGGNQPQHF

clone size: NA
V gene: TRBV6-2/TRBV6-3
D gene: NA
J gene: TRBJ2-3
CDR3 DNA: TGTGCCAGCAGTCCGCTTCGGCTGGAAGGACGGATTAGCACAGATACGCAGTATTTT
CDR3 protein: CASSPLRLEGRISTDTQYF

clone size: NA
V gene: TRBV23-1
D gene: NA
J gene: TRBJ2-7
CDR3 DNA: TGCGCCAGCTCCCATTCTAGGGCCTACGAGCAGTACTTC
CDR3 protein: CASSHSRAYEQYF

clone size: many
V gene: TRBV10-3
D gene: TRBD1
J gene: TRBJ2-1
CDR3 DNA: TGTGCCACCGCGGACAGGGGGGAAGTTGATGAGCAGTTCTTC
CDR3 protein: CATADRGEVDEQFF

clone size: NA
V gene: TRBV5-1
D gene: TRBD1
J gene: TRBJ1-1
CDR3 DNA: TGCGCCAGCAGCGCGGGACAGGGGGTCGACACTGAAGCTTTCTTT
CDR3 protein: CASSAGQGVDTEAFF

clone size: NA
V gene: TRBV20-1
D gene: TRBD2
J gene: TRBJ2-1
CDR3 DNA: TGCAGTGCTAGAGACCGTATGGGCGGGAGCTGGAATGAGCAGTTCTTC
CDR3 protein: CSARDRMGGSWNEQFF

clone size: many
V gene: TRBV20-1
D gene: TRBD2
J gene: TRBJ2-1
CDR3 DNA: TGCAGTGCTAGAGCCTCCGGGAGGGATTACAATGAGCAGTTCTTC
CDR3 protein: CSARASGRDYNEQFF

clone size: NA
V gene: TRBV14
D gene: NA
J gene: TRBJ2-7
CDR3 DNA: TGTGCCAGCAGCCAGGAGGGGCGGGGACCACAGTACTTC
CDR3 protein: CASSQEGRGPQYF

clone size: NA
V gene: TRBV11-1
D gene: TRBD2
J gene: TRBJ2-1
CDR3 DNA: TGTGCCAGCAGCCGAACGGGTTTCGGGACTAGCGGGGGGCGATACAATGAGCAGTTCTTC
CDR3 protein: CASSRTGFGTSGGRYNEQFF

clone size: few
V gene: TRBV5-1
D gene: NA
J gene: TRBJ1-4
CDR3 DNA: TGCGCCAGCAGCCCGGATGGGTCCCCAAGTGAAAAACTGTTTTTT
CDR3 protein: CASSPDGSPSEKLFF

clone size: few
V gene: TRBV4-1
D gene: NA
J gene: TRBJ2-3
CDR3 DNA: TGCGCCAGCAGCCCACTCGGGTCCATCACAGATACGCAGTATTTT
CDR3 protein: CASSPLGSITDTQYF

clone size: many
V gene: TRBV7-9
D gene: NA
J gene: TRBJ1-1
CDR3 DNA: TGTGCCAGCAGTGTTAGTAGGTTGAACACTGAAGCTTTCTTT
CDR3 protein: CASSVSRLNTEAFF

clone size: many
V gene: TRBV5-1
D gene: NA
J gene: TRBJ2-5
CDR3 DNA: TGCGCCAGCAGCCAAGGGACATTTCAAGAGACCCAGTACTTC
CDR3 protein: CASSQGTFQETQYF

clone size: NA
V gene: TRBV12-3/TRBV12-4
D gene: TRBD2
J gene: TRBJ2-3
CDR3 DNA: TGTGCCAGCAACCCAACTAGCGGGGGGGGCACAGATACGCAGTATTTT
CDR3 protein: CASNPTSGGGTDTQYF

clone size: few
V gene: TRBV12-3/TRBV12-4
D gene: NA
J gene: TRBJ2-1
CDR3 DNA: TGTGCCAGCAGTTTGAAGAGTAGCTCCTACAATGAGCAGTTCTTC
CDR3 protein: CASSLKSSSYNEQFF

clone size: NA
V gene: TRBV15
D gene: NA
J gene: TRBJ2-7
CDR3 DNA: TGTGCCACCAGCACTTCCCATGCCGAGCAGTACTTC
CDR3 protein: CATSTSHAEQYF

clone size: few
V gene: TRBV20-1
D gene: NA
J gene: TRBJ1-2
CDR3 DNA: TGCAGTGCTAGAGATCAGAAGGGTTGGTATGGCTACACCTTC
CDR3 protein: CSARDQKGWYGYTF

clone size: NA
V gene: TRBV6-1
D gene: NA
J gene: TRBJ2-2
CDR3 DNA: TGTGCCAGCAGCCCCACAGGGCGAGGCACCGGGGAGCTGTTTTTT
CDR3 protein: CASSPTGRGTGELFF

clone size: few
V gene: TRBV7-9
D gene: NA
J gene: TRBJ1-4
CDR3 DNA: TGTGCCAGCAGCTTAGAGTTTGAAAAACTGTTTTTT
CDR3 protein: CASSLEFEKLFF

clone size: many
V gene: TRBV10-3
D gene: TRBD2
J gene: TRBJ2-7
CDR3 DNA: TGTGCCATCAGTGGCCTAGCGGGAGTCCACGAGCAGTACTTC
CDR3 protein: CAISGLAGVHEQYF

clone size: few
V gene: TRBV11-3
D gene: NA
J gene: TRBJ1-2
CDR3 DNA: TGTGCCAGCAGCCCAGGGATCAACTATGGCTACACCTTC
CDR3 protein: CASSPGINYGYTF